This passage covers 5 T cell receptor beta chains from one sample sequenced in a study of blood T cells in healthy people across ages. A second PCR, run for about 6 to 12 cycles, used a sample-barcoded 5' primer plus a J-beta primer mix. TCRdb recomputed calls from the 5' RACE reads with MiXCR, one row per CDR3 protein. The table records fewer than 900,000 distinct CDR3 sequences, 43% of them present only once. The sample comprised blood. The source of these receptors is a woman in her sixties or seventies in good health.

The CDR3 is CSSFRELGEKLFF. The CDR3 DNA reads TGCAGCTCATTCCGGGAGCTCGGGGAAAAACTGTTTTTT. The V gene is TRBV20-1, the J gene TRBJ1-4; D gene unclear. The germline CDR1 and CDR2 sequences are DFQATT and SNEGSKA (reference sequence). The CDR3 has 13 amino acids.

This clonotype was seen ten or more times. The J gene is TRBJ1-4, the V gene TRBV20-1, with TRBD1 as a possible D gene (5 bases). The germline CDR1 and CDR2 sequences are DFQATT and SNEGSKA (reference sequence). This CDR3 is built from 14 residues. Trimming cost V 1 base and J 7 bases, with 13 bases left between them. For the CDR3, the DNA is TGCAGTGCTAGAGGGGACTCGAGGGGTGAAAAACTGTTTTTT. Its translation is CSARGDSRGEKLFF.

The rearrangement joins TRBV4-3 to TRBJ2-3; D gene ambiguous. V was shortened by 0 bases and J by 5 bases, with 6 bases between the two germline ends. The V gene's germline CDR1 is LGHNA and CDR2 YSLEER. CDR3 length: 13 amino acids. The CDR3 sequence is CASSQENGDTQYF. The CDR3 bases are TGCGCCAGCAGCCAAGAGAACGGAGATACGCAGTATTTT.

This clonotype was detected a few times. The V call is TRBV7-3, the J call TRBJ2-2, with D unresolved. V shed 2 bases and J shed 0 bases, with 13 bases lying between them. Germline V gene lookup returns CDR1 SGHTA and CDR2 FQGTGA. The CDR3 contains 17 residues. CDR3 sequence: CASSLAPEKTNTGELFF. CDR3 in DNA: TGTGCCAGCAGCTTAGCACCGGAGAAAACGAACACCGGGGAGCTGTTTTTT.

This clonotype has more than one count but fewer than ten. V usage is TRBV29-1 and J usage is TRBJ2-1, with 7 bases aligning to TRBD2. The trim removed 4 bases at V and 4 bases at J, leaving 13 bases unmatched. The CDR3 has 16 amino acids. The V gene's germline CDR1 is SQVTM and CDR2 ANQGSEA. The CDR3 spells CSVVGLAEINYNEQFF. CDR3 bases: TGCAGCGTTGTAGGTCTAGCGGAAATTAATTACAATGAGCAGTTCTTC.